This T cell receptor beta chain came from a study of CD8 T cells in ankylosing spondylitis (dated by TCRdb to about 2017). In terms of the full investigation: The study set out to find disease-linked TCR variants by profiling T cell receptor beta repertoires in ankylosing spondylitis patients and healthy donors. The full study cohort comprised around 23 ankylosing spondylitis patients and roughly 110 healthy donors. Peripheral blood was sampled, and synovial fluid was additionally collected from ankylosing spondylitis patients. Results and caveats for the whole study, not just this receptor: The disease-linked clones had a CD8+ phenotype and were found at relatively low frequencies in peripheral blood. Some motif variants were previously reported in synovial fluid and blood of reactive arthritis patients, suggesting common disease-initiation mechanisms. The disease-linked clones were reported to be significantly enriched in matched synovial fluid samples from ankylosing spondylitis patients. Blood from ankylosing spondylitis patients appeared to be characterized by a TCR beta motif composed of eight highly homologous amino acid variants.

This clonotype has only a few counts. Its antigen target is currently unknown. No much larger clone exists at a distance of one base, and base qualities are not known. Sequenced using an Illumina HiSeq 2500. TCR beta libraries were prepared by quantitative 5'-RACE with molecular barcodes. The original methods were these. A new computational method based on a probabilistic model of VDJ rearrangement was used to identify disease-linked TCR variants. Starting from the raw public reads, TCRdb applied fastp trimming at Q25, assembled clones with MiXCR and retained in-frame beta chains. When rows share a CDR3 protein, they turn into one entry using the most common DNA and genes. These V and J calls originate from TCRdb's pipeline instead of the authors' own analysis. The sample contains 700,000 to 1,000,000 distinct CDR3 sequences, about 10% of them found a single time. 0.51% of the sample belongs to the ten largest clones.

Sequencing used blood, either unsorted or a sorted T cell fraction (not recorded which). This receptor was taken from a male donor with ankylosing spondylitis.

The base sequence is TGTGCCACCAGCAGAGACTTTACGGGCGGGGAGACCCAGTACTTC. This gives the protein CATSRDFTGGETQYF. Here the chain combines TRBV15 and TRBJ2-5; the D segment could be TRBD2, given 5 matching bases. Taken from cysteine to phenylalanine, the CDR3 has 15 residues. CDR3 DNA only is kept here, 45 bases in frame from base 1. According to the germline V gene (reference sequence), CDR1 reads LNHNV and CDR2 reads YYDKDF. V and J lose 0 bases and 5 bases, and a span of 13 bases separates them.